Included here is one T cell receptor (beta chain) sequence, with context. Antigen specificity is unknown. It was with 60 Vbeta and 13 Jbeta primers that the PCR ran. Libraries were prepared by immunoSEQ multiplex PCR; TCRdb keeps only in-frame clonotypes and omits some of them. This sample has around 64,000 clones, with 80% to 90% found just once. This entry comes from a study of cytomegalovirus exposure and HLA in healthy donors. Findings and limits, study-wide: Donor immune exposure was known only as CMV serostatus. An observed cluster of highly shared sequence variants was recorded as a likely sequencing artifact. Cytomegalovirus association was assigned to some 160 TCR beta chains.

The germline CDR1 and CDR2 sequences are MNHNS and SASEGT. V was shortened by 3 bases and J by 7 bases, with 12 bases between the two germline ends. The CDR3 length is 13 residues. The sequencing input was PBMCs. The sequence was obtained from a woman in her thirties in good health and CMV-seronegative. The chain has TRBV6-1 and TRBJ1-1; D not resolved. CDR3 sequence (DNA): TGTGCCAGCAGTGACGCAGAAAACCTTGAAGCTTTCTTT. Its protein product is CASSDAENLEAFF.